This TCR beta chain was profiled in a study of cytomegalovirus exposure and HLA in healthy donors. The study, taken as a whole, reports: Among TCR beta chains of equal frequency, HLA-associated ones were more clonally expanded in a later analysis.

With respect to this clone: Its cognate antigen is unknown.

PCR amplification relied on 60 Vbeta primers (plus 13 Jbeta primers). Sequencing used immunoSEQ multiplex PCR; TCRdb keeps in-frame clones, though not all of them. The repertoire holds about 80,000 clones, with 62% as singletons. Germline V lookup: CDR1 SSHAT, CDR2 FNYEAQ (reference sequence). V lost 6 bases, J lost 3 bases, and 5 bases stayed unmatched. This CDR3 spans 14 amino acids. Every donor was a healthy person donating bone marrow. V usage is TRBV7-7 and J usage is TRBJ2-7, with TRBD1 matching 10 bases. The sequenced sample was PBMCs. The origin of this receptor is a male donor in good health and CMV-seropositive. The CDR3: CASSQGQGIYEQYF. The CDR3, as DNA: TGTGCCAGCAGTCAGGGACAGGGGATCTACGAGCAGTACTTC. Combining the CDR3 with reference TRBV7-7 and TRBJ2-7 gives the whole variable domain GAGVSQSPRYKVTKRGQDVTLRCDPISSHATLYWYQQALGQGPEFLTYFNYEAQPDKSGLPSDRFSAERPEGSISTLTIQRTEQRDSAMYRCASSQGQGIYEQYFGPGTRLTVT.